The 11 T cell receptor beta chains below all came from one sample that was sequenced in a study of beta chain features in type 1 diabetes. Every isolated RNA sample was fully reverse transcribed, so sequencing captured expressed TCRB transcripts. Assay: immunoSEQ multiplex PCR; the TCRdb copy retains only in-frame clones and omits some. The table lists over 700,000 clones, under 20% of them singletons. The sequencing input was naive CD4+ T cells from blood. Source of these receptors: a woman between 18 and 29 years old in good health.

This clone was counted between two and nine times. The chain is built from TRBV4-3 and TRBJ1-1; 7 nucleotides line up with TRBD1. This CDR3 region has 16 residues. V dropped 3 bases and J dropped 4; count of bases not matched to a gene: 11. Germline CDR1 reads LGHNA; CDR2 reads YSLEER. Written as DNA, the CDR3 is TGCGCCAGCAGCCAGCAGGGGGGATCGGGAGGCACTGAAGCTTTCTTT. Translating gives CASSQQGGSGGTEAFF.

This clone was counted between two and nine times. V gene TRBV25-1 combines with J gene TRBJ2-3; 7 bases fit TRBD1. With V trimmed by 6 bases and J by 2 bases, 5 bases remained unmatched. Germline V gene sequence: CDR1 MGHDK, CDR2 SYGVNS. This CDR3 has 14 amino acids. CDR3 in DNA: TGTGCCAGCAGGGTGGGACAGATCACAGATACGCAGTATTTT. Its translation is CASRVGQITDTQYF.

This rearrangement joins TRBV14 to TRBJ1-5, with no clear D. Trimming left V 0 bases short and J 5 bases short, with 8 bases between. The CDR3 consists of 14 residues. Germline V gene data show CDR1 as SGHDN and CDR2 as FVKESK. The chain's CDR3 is CASSQEGGDQPQHF. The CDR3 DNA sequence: TGTGCCAGCAGCCAAGAAGGAGGTGATCAGCCCCAGCATTTT.

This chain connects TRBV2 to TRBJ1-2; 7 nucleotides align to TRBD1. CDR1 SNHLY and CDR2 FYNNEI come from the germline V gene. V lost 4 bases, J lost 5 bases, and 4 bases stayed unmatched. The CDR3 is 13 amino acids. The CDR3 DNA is TGTGCCAGCAGTGCCAGGGACAGATATGGCTACACCTTC. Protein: CASSARDRYGYTF.

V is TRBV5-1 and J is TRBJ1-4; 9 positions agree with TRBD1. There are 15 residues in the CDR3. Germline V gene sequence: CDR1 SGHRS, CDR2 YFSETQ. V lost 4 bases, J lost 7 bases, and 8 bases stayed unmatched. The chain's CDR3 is CASSRGEQGAEKLFF. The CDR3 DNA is TGCGCCAGCAGCAGGGGAGAACAGGGGGCTGAAAAACTGTTTTTT.

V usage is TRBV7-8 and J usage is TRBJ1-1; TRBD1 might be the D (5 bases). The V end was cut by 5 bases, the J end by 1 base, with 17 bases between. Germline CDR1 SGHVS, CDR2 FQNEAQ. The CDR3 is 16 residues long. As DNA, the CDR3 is TGTGCCAGCAGCGCCGGGACGTCGGGGGAGAACACTGAAGCTTTCTTT. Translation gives CASSAGTSGENTEAFF.

CDR3 in amino acids: CASSSPWGGYQPQHF. CDR3 bases: TGTGCCAGCAGTTCACCTTGGGGGGGGTATCAGCCCCAGCATTTT. The chain links TRBV28 to TRBJ1-5; TRBD1 is a possible D gene (5 bases). The CDR3 runs to 15 residues. Deletions cut 4 bases from V and 5 bases from J, with 15 bases between. Germline V gene data show CDR1 as MDHEN and CDR2 as SYDVKM.

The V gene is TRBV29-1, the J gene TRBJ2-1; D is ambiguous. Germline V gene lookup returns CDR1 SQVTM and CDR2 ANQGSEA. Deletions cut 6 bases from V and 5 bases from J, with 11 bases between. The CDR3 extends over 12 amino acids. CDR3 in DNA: TGCAGCGTGTCCCGGTCCAACAATGAGCAGTTCTTC. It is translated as CSVSRSNNEQFF.

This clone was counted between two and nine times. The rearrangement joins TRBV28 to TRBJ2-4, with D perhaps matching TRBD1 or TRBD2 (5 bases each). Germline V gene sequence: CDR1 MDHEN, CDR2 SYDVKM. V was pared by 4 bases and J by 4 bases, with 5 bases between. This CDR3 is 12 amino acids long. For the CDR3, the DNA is TGTGCCAGCAGTTGGGGGAAAAACATTCAGTACTTC. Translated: CASSWGKNIQYF.

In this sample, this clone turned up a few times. DNA for the CDR3: TGCGCCAGCAGCTTGAAAGCCACAGATACGCAGTATTTT. This codes for CASSLKATDTQYF. The chain has TRBV5-1 and TRBJ2-3; D not resolved. The length of the CDR3 is 13 residues. With 1 base removed from V and 2 bases from J, the gap between germline ends came to 5 bases. Germline CDR1 is SGHRS and CDR2 is YFSETQ.

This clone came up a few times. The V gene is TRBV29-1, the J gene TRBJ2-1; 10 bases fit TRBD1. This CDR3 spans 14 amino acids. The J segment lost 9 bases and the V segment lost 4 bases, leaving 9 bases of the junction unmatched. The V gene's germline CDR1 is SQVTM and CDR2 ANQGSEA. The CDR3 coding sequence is TGCAGCGTTGTGTGGGGACAGGGGTTTGGTGAGCAGTTCTTC. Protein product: CSVVWGQGFGEQFF.